This paragraph covers one TCR beta chain sequence. The antigen is undetermined. A read error may explain this, as a much larger clone is one base away. This entry belongs to a study of T cell repertoires and HLA-DP antigens. The wider study: Average DNA input: approximately 240 ng for CD137+CD4+ sorts, around 1,200 ng pre-culture.

Primers targeted 54 TRBV and 13 TRBJ segments. Deep-resolution sequencing targeted 200,000 to 250,000 T cell genomes in pre-culture CD4+ samples. TCRdb's copy holds only in-frame clones and misses some; the assay was immunoSEQ multiplex PCR. The data show roughly 73,000 clones, around 80% seen once. Regarding the study as a whole: Against one allele, clones undetected before culture averaged roughly 38%; against the other, under 65%.

The germline V gene has CDR1 MNHEY and CDR2 SVGAGI. This CDR3 contains 11 residues. The V gene lost 5 bases and the J gene lost 6 bases, with 8 bases spanning the gap. This rearrangement joins TRBV6-5 to TRBJ2-7; D is unresolved. The receptor's source is a man aged 55 to 69 in good health and CMV-seronegative. The sequenced sample consisted of CD4+ T cells from PBMCs. CDR3 amino acids: CASSGFGEQYV. CDR3 bases: TGTGCCAGCAGTGGATTTGGCGAGCAGTACGTC.